This T cell receptor beta chain was found in a study of T cells in Graves' hyperthyroidism and ophthalmopathy. CDR1 and CDR2 from the germline V gene are SGHDT and YYEEEE. Trimming took off 0 bases at V and 1 base at J, with 7 bases between the two ends. This CDR3 contains 14 residues. This clonotype was seen at least ten times. Antigen specificity is unknown. TCR beta CDR3 sequences were amplified from RNA transcripts. The HTBI primer set was used in a first-round RT-PCR of the TCR CDR3. TCRdb passed the multiplex PCR reads through MiXCR, listing each CDR3 protein once. The data hold about 290,000 distinct CDR3 sequences, with 13% observed a single time. Overall study results and limits: Model predictions of ophthalmopathy came a median approximately 6.8 months before onset.

Patients with uncontrolled infections, other autoimmune diseases, pregnancy or lactation were excluded. In making diagnoses, clinical symptoms, serum thyroxine and TRAb, thyroid ultrasound and orbital computed tomography were all used. The genes are TRBV5-6 and TRBJ2-5; D ambiguous. The sequenced material came from blood. This TCR derives from a woman aged 25 to 45 with Graves' hyperthyroidism that later progressed to Graves' ophthalmopathy. CDR3: CASSLVGPQETQYF. Written as DNA, the CDR3 is TGTGCCAGCAGCTTGGTCGGGCCCCAAGAGACCCAGTACTTC.